The 27 T cell receptor beta chains presented below share a single source sample, sequenced in a study of blood T cell repertoires in COVID-19. Clones were sequenced by immunoSEQ multiplex PCR, and TCRdb holds only the in-frame ones, with some missing. The table has fewer than 350,000 clones, approximately 91% seen once; the top ten hold 9.5%. The sequenced sample was PBMCs or T cells enriched from blood (not recorded which). Every receptor here comes from a woman between 40 and 50 years old who had recovered from COVID-19.

V gene TRBV6-6 combines with J gene TRBJ2-5, with a weak D call TRBD2 (5 bases). Germline loops: CDR1 MNHNY, CDR2 SVGAGI (reference sequence). Trimming took off 5 bases at V and 9 bases at J, with 19 bases between the two ends. This CDR3 contains 14 residues. The CDR3 DNA is TGTGCCAGCAGTAGAGACCCGCGGGTTATGGCCCAGTACTTC. This sequence encodes CASSRDPRVMAQYF.

The chain employs TRBV9 and TRBJ2-2; TRBD2 matches at 9 bases. Germline V CDR1 and CDR2: SGDLS, YYNGEE. Germline trimming cut 6 bases from V and 6 bases from J; bases unmatched to any gene: 9. There are 15 residues in the CDR3. The CDR3 loop reads CASNRAGGPAGELFF. The CDR3 region has the DNA TGTGCCAGCAACCGAGCGGGGGGCCCGGCCGGGGAGCTGTTTTTT.

CDR3 residues: CASSSGQGPYQPQHF. In DNA, the CDR3 is TGTGCCAGCAGTTCGGGACAGGGGCCCTATCAGCCCCAGCATTTT. This rearrangement joins TRBV6-5 to TRBJ1-5; TRBD1 aligns across 10 bases. CDR3 size: 15 residues. Per germline, CDR1 MNHEY and CDR2 SVGAGI. Trimming cost V 4 bases and J 5 bases; bases outside gene matches: 5.

The chain employs TRBV2 and TRBJ1-1, with D uncertain. The germline gives CDR1 SNHLY, CDR2 FYNNEI. The V end was cut by 3 bases, the J end by 0 bases, with 5 bases between. This CDR3 has 13 amino acids. CDR3 bases: TGTGCCAGCAGTGATCCAATGAACACTGAAGCTTTCTTT. Protein: CASSDPMNTEAFF.

This sequence joins TRBV28 and TRBJ2-1; 8 nucleotides line up with TRBD2. CDR1 MDHEN and CDR2 SYDVKM come from the germline V gene. The CDR3 covers 16 residues. Germline trimming cut 5 bases from V and 5 bases from J; bases unmatched to any gene: 11. The CDR3 nucleotides are TGTGCCAGCAGTCCCGTAATCTGGACTAGCAACAATGAGCAGTTCTTC. Translated: CASSPVIWTSNNEQFF.

The chain uses TRBV27 and TRBJ2-7, with 13 bases lining up with TRBD2. Losses at the gene ends were 4 bases for V and 5 bases for J; bases not matched to a gene: 2. This CDR3 has 14 residues. Germline CDR1 reads MNHEY; CDR2 reads SMNVEV (reference sequence). This CDR3 is CASSSGTSGNEQYF. The CDR3 nucleotides are TGTGCCAGCAGTTCAGGGACTAGCGGGAACGAGCAGTACTTC.

This clone was found a few times. The chain combines TRBV7-2 with TRBJ2-1, with TRBD2 identical over 11 bases. CDR1 is SGHTA and CDR2 is FQGNSA in the germline V gene. The CDR3 covers 14 residues. Trimming removed 5 bases from V and 6 bases from J; junction bases left unmatched: 3. CDR3 loop: CASSNSGRANEQFF. CDR3 in DNA: TGTGCCAGCAGCAATAGCGGGAGGGCCAATGAGCAGTTCTTC.

The chain links TRBV3-1 (or the pseudogene TRBV3-2) to TRBJ1-3; D is unclear. The CDR3 has 14 amino acids. V was cut by 4 bases and J by 4 bases, with 11 bases left in between. The germline V gene encodes CDR1 LGHDT and CDR2 YNNKEL (reference sequence). For the CDR3, the DNA is TGTGCCAGCAGCCTTTACAACGCCGGAAACACCATATATTTT. It yields the protein CASSLYNAGNTIYF.

The rearrangement uses TRBV6-5 and TRBJ2-1, with 7 positions matching TRBD1. Germline-derived CDR1 and CDR2 are MNHEY and SVGAGI. This CDR3 has 15 amino acids. J was trimmed by 6 bases and V by 6 bases; bases with no gene match: 11. The CDR3 DNA reads TGTGCCAGCAGCAACAGGGGTCGACTAAGCAATGAGCAGTTCTTC. Its protein is CASSNRGRLSNEQFF.

V is TRBV10-3 and J is TRBJ2-2, with TRBD2 identical over 8 bases. The trim removed 3 bases at V and 1 base at J, leaving 4 bases unmatched. Germline loops: CDR1 ENHRY, CDR2 SYGVKD. The CDR3 consists of 16 residues. Here the CDR3 DNA reads TGTGCCATCAGTGATGGCGGGGGGCTGAACACCGGGGAGCTGTTTTTT. Encoded protein: CAISDGGGLNTGELFF.

The chain couples TRBV5-1 to TRBJ2-7, with 14 positions matching TRBD2. V gave up 6 bases and J gave up 7 bases; unmatched junction bases: 6. This CDR3 spans 14 amino acids. CDR1 and CDR2 (germline): SGHRS, YFSETQ. This chain's CDR3 is CASTGLAGVGEQYF. The CDR3 DNA reads as TGCGCCAGCACGGGACTAGCGGGAGTCGGTGAGCAGTACTTC.

The chain couples TRBV5-1 to TRBJ2-7; 8 bases line up with TRBD1. The germline gives CDR1 SGHRS, CDR2 YFSETQ. The junction had 10 bases not matched to a gene; V was cut back by 4 bases and J by 4 bases. The CDR3 length is 15 residues. The CDR3 region is CASSPIGQGTYEQYF. CDR3 in DNA: TGCGCCAGCAGCCCGATAGGACAGGGAACGTACGAGCAGTACTTC.

V is TRBV3-1 (or the pseudogene TRBV3-2) and J is TRBJ1-4; perhaps TRBD1 as D (6 bases). V was trimmed by 5 bases and J by 8 bases, leaving 18 bases between them. The germline V gene encodes CDR1 LGHDT and CDR2 YNNKEL (reference sequence). The CDR3 totals 15 residues. The CDR3 nucleotides are TGTGCCAGCAGCTCGTCTGCCGGACAGAGAGAAAAACTGTTTTTT. This sequence encodes CASSSSAGQREKLFF.

The chain recombines TRBV5-6 with TRBJ2-7; 7 bases line up with TRBD1. The CDR3 runs to 13 residues. Trimming took 3 bases from V and 2 from J; bases not matched to a gene: 2. The germline V gene has CDR1 SGHDT and CDR2 YYEEEE. This CDR3 is CASSWDSAYEQYF. CDR3 sequence (DNA): TGTGCCAGCAGCTGGGACAGCGCCTACGAGCAGTACTTC.

The CDR3 spells CASSLGTVNEQFF. The CDR3 DNA sequence: TGTGCCAGCAGCTTAGGAACTGTCAATGAGCAGTTCTTC. The chain joins TRBV7-2 to TRBJ2-1; D is unclear. Germline assignment: CDR1 SGHTA and CDR2 FQGNSA. V was clipped by 1 base and J by 6 bases, with 7 bases between them. The CDR3 is 13 residues long.

This chain links TRBV5-1 with TRBJ2-7, with 9 bases fitting TRBD2. Germline CDR1 is SGHRS and CDR2 is YFSETQ. This CDR3 spans 14 amino acids. The V segment lost 4 bases and the J segment 4 bases; nucleotides outside the gene matches: 6. CDR3 DNA: TGCGCCAGCAGCATTAGCGGGGGACTATACGAGCAGTACTTC. Protein: CASSISGGLYEQYF.

The chain joins TRBV30 to TRBJ2-4; a possible D gene is TRBD2 (5 bases). The CDR3 covers 14 residues. CDR1 and CDR2 from the germline V gene are GTSNPN and SVGIG (reference sequence). Trimming shortened V by 2 bases and J by 5 bases, and 13 bases separated the two germline ends. The CDR3 here is CAWSHGVLENIQYF. The DNA of the CDR3 is TGTGCCTGGAGTCACGGGGTATTGGAAAACATTCAGTACTTC.

J is TRBJ1-1 and V is TRBV18, with D unclear. V was pared by 3 bases and J by 0 bases, with 8 bases between. The CDR3 loop spans 14 amino acids. Germline values: CDR1 KGHSH, CDR2 LQKENI. Here the CDR3 reads CASSPGTVNTEAFF. CDR3 bases: TGTGCCAGCTCACCCGGAACAGTGAACACTGAAGCTTTCTTT.

The chain is built from TRBV6-2 or TRBV6-3 and TRBJ2-7; the D gene is possibly TRBD1 (5 bases). Germline CDR1 MNHEY, CDR2 SVGEGT. Trimming pared 4 bases from V and 1 base from J, leaving 8 bases between. This CDR3 is built from 13 residues. CDR3 DNA sequence: TGTGCCAGCAGTTCAGGGTGGTCCTACGAGCAGTACTTC. It yields the protein CASSSGWSYEQYF.

This sequence joins TRBV27 and TRBJ2-1, with 7 positions matching TRBD2. This CDR3 has 15 amino acids. V trimming: 5 bases; J trimming: 3 bases; junction bases outside the gene matches: 7. The V gene's germline CDR1 is MNHEY and CDR2 SMNVEV (reference sequence). CDR3 coding DNA: TGTGCCAGCAGTCCGCGGACTAGGATCTACAATGAGCAGTTCTTC. Translating gives CASSPRTRIYNEQFF.

The chain employs TRBV30 and TRBJ2-7; maybe TRBD2 (5 bases). The germline V gene encodes CDR1 GTSNPN and CDR2 SVGIG (reference sequence). Trimming left V 4 bases short and J 6 bases short, with 10 bases between. This CDR3 is 11 amino acids long. The CDR3 DNA reads as TGTGCCTGGAATCGCGGGTTCGAGCAGTACTTC. Translation gives CAWNRGFEQYF.

This clone is judged medium-sized. The V call is TRBV7-9, the J call TRBJ1-3; no definite D call. V was trimmed by 10 bases and J by 2 bases, leaving 9 bases between them. This CDR3 region has 12 residues. The germline gives CDR1 SEHNR, CDR2 FQNEAQ (reference sequence). Here the CDR3 reads CATQAPGNTIYF. CDR3 coding DNA: TGTGCCACCCAGGCCCCTGGAAACACCATATATTTT.

The chain links TRBV3-1 (or the pseudogene TRBV3-2) to TRBJ2-1, with D tentatively TRBD2 (6 bases). Trimming took 1 base from V and 4 from J, leaving 14 bases between them. This CDR3 comprises 16 residues. The germline gives CDR1 LGHDT, CDR2 YNNKEL (reference sequence). Here the CDR3 reads CASSQVGSGLYNEQFF. The CDR3 DNA sequence: TGTGCCAGCAGCCAAGTGGGTAGCGGACTATACAATGAGCAGTTCTTC.

With regard to this clone: Sequence at one end of the junction differs from germline and may be a read error. The chain has TRBV7-7 and TRBJ2-3; D may be TRBD1 (6 bases). Germline V gene sequence: CDR1 SSHAT, CDR2 FNYEAQ (reference sequence). The CDR3 is made up of 18 amino acids. The CDR3 DNA follows: TGTGCTAGCAGCTTAGCGCCCCGCTTGTCAGGGGCGGGAGATACGCAGTATTTT. As protein: CASSLAPRLSGAGDTQYF.

This chain joins TRBV5-1 and TRBJ2-7, with 10 bases identical to TRBD2. Looked up from germline, CDR1 is SGHRS and CDR2 is YFSETQ. Germline trimming cut 4 bases from V and 4 bases from J; bases unmatched to any gene: 8. The CDR3 is 15 residues long. CDR3 loop: CASSSATSGMYEQYF. The CDR3 DNA follows: TGCGCCAGCAGCAGTGCCACTAGCGGGATGTACGAGCAGTACTTC.

The chain has TRBV24-1 and TRBJ2-1; D is ambiguous. The germline V and J ends were trimmed by 5 bases and 6 bases, with 10 bases remaining between them. This CDR3 has 13 residues. Looked up from germline, CDR1 is KGHDR and CDR2 is SFDVKD. The CDR3 protein is CATSGSRINEQFF. CDR3 nucleotides: TGTGCCACCAGTGGCTCTAGGATCAATGAGCAGTTCTTC.

The rearrangement uses TRBV18 and TRBJ1-6, with D unresolved. Germline CDR1 KGHSH, CDR2 LQKENI. V was pared by 3 bases and J by 5 bases, with 26 bases between. The CDR3 extends over 20 amino acids. The CDR3 DNA follows: TGTGCCAGCTCACCCTCCCAAGCTCTTAGAGGGCTAAGTGATAATTCACCCCTCCACTTT. This codes for CASSPSQALRGLSDNSPLHF.